The 6 T cell receptor beta chains in this list originate from one sample, sequenced in a study of blood T cell repertoires in COVID-19. This table comes from immunoSEQ multiplex PCR, and its TCRdb copy is limited to in-frame clones, with some not included. The data contain some 260,000 clones, approximately 86% of them singletons. The sequenced sample consisted of PBMCs or T cells enriched from blood (not recorded which). These receptors were collected from a woman younger than 45 with acute COVID-19.

J is TRBJ2-1 and V is TRBV2; 10 bases line up with TRBD1. The CDR3 contains 15 residues. V lost 7 bases, J lost 3 bases, and 6 bases stayed unmatched. Germline values: CDR1 SNHLY, CDR2 FYNNEI. Written as DNA, the CDR3 is TGTGCCAGCACCCTAGACAGGGGGCGCTACAATGAGCAGTTCTTC. Translating it yields CASTLDRGRYNEQFF.

The V gene is TRBV28, the J gene TRBJ2-1, with 10 bases identical to TRBD1. CDR3 length: 16 residues. The trim removed 7 bases at V and 9 bases at J, leaving 15 bases unmatched. Germline-derived CDR1 and CDR2 are MDHEN and SYDVKM. The CDR3 DNA follows: TGTGCCAGCATCTCGCCCGGGACAGGGGTATACGGTGAGCAGTTCTTC. It yields the protein CASISPGTGVYGEQFF.

This clone turned up a few times. The genes are TRBV5-5 and TRBJ1-6; TRBD1 aligns across 7 bases. Germline assignment: CDR1 SGHKS and CDR2 YYEKEE (reference sequence). The CDR3 covers 15 residues. The ends lost 0 bases at V and 10 bases at J; junction bases unmatched: 7. The CDR3 DNA sequence: TGTGCCAGCAGCTTGGAAGACAGGGCGTACTCACCCCTCCACTTT. Translated, it gives CASSLEDRAYSPLHF. The whole variable domain, remainder taken from reference TRBV5-5 and TRBJ1-6, is DAGVTQSPTHLIKTRGQQVTLRCSPISGHKSVSWYQQVLGQGPQFIFQYYEKEERGRGNFPDRFSARQFPNYSSELNVNALLLGDSALYLCASSLEDRAYSPLHFGNGTRLTVT.

The chain couples TRBV19 to TRBJ1-5; D is undetermined. The CDR3 spans 16 residues. Looked up from germline, CDR1 is LNHDA and CDR2 is SQIVND (reference sequence). The germline V and J ends were trimmed by 2 bases and 4 bases, with 15 bases remaining between them. The CDR3 DNA reads TGTGCCAGTAGTATACTATTGGGCAGTACTAATCAGCCCCAGCATTTT. It codes for CASSILLGSTNQPQHF.

CDR3 in amino acids: CASSLGGGDGHYEQYF. CDR3 DNA: TGTGCCAGCAGCTTAGGTGGGGGGGATGGGCACTACGAGCAGTACTTC. The chain combines TRBV7-8 with TRBJ2-7; TRBD2 agrees at 7 bases. The CDR3 consists of 16 residues. Germline V gene data show CDR1 as SGHVS and CDR2 as FQNEAQ. J lost 3 bases, V lost 1 base, and 9 bases had no gene match. Full variable domain (rest looked up from reference TRBV7-8 and TRBJ2-7): GAGVSQSPRYKVAKRGQDVALRCDPISGHVSLFWYQQALGQGPEFLTYFQNEAQLDKSGLPSDRFFAERPEGSVSTLKIQRTQQEDSAVYLCASSLGGGDGHYEQYFGPGTRLTVT.

The CDR3 reads CASSPSAGLLMNTEAFF. CDR3 nucleotides: TGCGCCAGCAGCCCTTCGGCAGGACTTCTTATGAACACTGAAGCTTTCTTT. V is TRBV5-1 and J is TRBJ1-1; D gene uncertain. CDR3 length equals 17 residues. Between the trimmed V and J ends, which lost 4 bases and 0 bases, there was a span of 19 bases. The V gene's germline CDR1 is SGHRS and CDR2 YFSETQ.